These 27 T cell receptor beta chains were sequenced from one sample in a study of blood T cell repertoires in COVID-19. Profiling relied on immunoSEQ multiplex PCR, and the TCRdb table lists in-frame clones only, not all of them. The table shows around 250,000 clones, with 86% occurring only once. Source material: PBMCs or T cells enriched from blood (not recorded which). These receptor sequences come from a man between 18 and 35 years old who had recovered from COVID-19.

This chain uses TRBV24-1 with TRBJ2-5, with TRBD1 matching over 7 bases. Germline-derived CDR1 and CDR2 are KGHDR and SFDVKD. CDR3 length: 13 residues. With 9 bases clipped from V and 5 bases from J, the junction kept 8 bases outside the gene matches. CDR3 region: CATRSTGLETQYF. In DNA form, the CDR3 reads TGTGCCACCCGCTCGACAGGGCTCGAGACCCAGTACTTC.

The CDR3 is CASSREAGTVYGELFF. The CDR3 bases are TGTGCCAGCAGCCGCGAAGCCGGGACAGTCTACGGGGAGCTGTTTTTT. The chain is built from TRBV3-1 (or the pseudogene TRBV3-2) and TRBJ2-2; 7 bases align to TRBD1. Germline V gene sequence: CDR1 LGHDT, CDR2 YNNKEL (reference sequence). The CDR3 is 16 amino acids. J gave up 7 bases and V 4 bases, and 12 bases lay outside the gene matches.

The chain has TRBV27 and TRBJ1-3; 7 positions match TRBD1. From germline, CDR1 is MNHEY and CDR2 SMNVEV (reference sequence). V gave up 6 bases and J gave up 2 bases; unmatched junction bases: 13. This CDR3 has 17 residues. CDR3 in DNA: TGTGCCAGCAGCCAGACCGACAGGGTGGTTGCTGGAAACACCATATATTTT. Encoded protein: CASSQTDRVVAGNTIYF.

This chain uses TRBV3-1 (or the pseudogene TRBV3-2) with TRBJ2-7; D gene uncertain. The CDR3 loop spans 16 amino acids. Germline values: CDR1 LGHDT, CDR2 YNNKEL (reference sequence). Trimming left V 1 base short and J 3 bases short, with 16 bases between. CDR3 nucleotides: TGTGCCAGCAGCCAAGTTCTTTGGCAGCGAAGCTACGAGCAGTACTTC. Its protein is CASSQVLWQRSYEQYF.

This sequence joins TRBV6-5 and TRBJ2-1, with D possibly TRBD2 on 6 matching bases. CDR3 length: 14 amino acids. Germline-derived CDR1 and CDR2 are MNHEY and SVGAGI. Trimming removed 8 bases from V and 6 bases from J, with 17 bases in between. CDR3: CASLYSGRSNEQFF. CDR3 nucleotides: TGTGCCAGCCTTTACTCCGGGAGATCCAATGAGCAGTTCTTC.

This clone was seen only a few times. The chain couples TRBV7-9 to TRBJ2-1, with D maybe TRBD1 (7 bases). The ends were cut back, 5 bases at V and 0 bases at J, with 14 bases in the middle. The CDR3 has 16 amino acids. The V gene's germline CDR1 is SEHNR and CDR2 FQNEAQ (reference sequence). This CDR3 reads CASSPQGGSSYNEQFF. The CDR3 DNA reads TGTGCCAGCAGCCCCCAGGGGGGTTCCTCCTACAATGAGCAGTTCTTC. Full variable domain (outside the CDR3, taken from reference TRBV7-9 and TRBJ2-1): DTGVSQNPRHKITKRGQNVTFRCDPISEHNRLYWYRQTLGQGPEFLTYFQNEAQLEKSRLLSDRFSAERPKGSFSTLEIQRTEQGDSAMYLCASSPQGGSSYNEQFFGPGTRLTVL.

This clone was picked up a small number of times. The chain is built from TRBV19 and TRBJ1-6; D remains unclear. V lost 2 bases and J 7 bases, leaving 9 bases between the germline ends. Per the germline V gene, CDR1 is LNHDA and CDR2 is SQIVND (reference sequence). The CDR3 is 14 residues long. The CDR3 DNA sequence: TGTGCCAGTAGTATAATAGCGGAGAATTCACCCCTCCACTTT. Translated: CASSIIAENSPLHF.

A word on this clone: A much larger clone lies a single base off, so this may be a read error. The sample carries other DNA sequences with the same CDR3. The chain combines TRBV6-5 with TRBJ1-2; D call uncertain. The ends were cut back, 2 bases at V and 6 bases at J, with 7 bases in the middle. Germline V gene data show CDR1 as MNHEY and CDR2 as SVGAGI. The CDR3 runs to 12 residues. CDR3 amino acids: CASSYVGDGYTF. The CDR3 DNA reads as TGTGCCAGCAGTTACGTCGGGGATGGCTACACCTTC.

The J gene is TRBJ1-4, the V gene TRBV10-2; 11 bases line up with TRBD1. Germline V gives CDR1 WSHSY, CDR2 SAAADI. The length of the CDR3 is 14 residues. After removal of 7 bases from V and 7 bases from J, the junction contained 5 bases not matched to a gene. The CDR3 coding sequence is TGCGCCAGCAACCCGGGACAGGGGGTTGAAAAACTGTTTTTT. It yields the protein CASNPGQGVEKLFF.

The V gene is TRBV10-3, the J gene TRBJ1-2, with 9 positions matching TRBD1. CDR1 ENHRY and CDR2 SYGVKD come from the germline V gene. The CDR3 covers 15 residues. Germline trimming cut 3 bases from V and 5 bases from J; bases unmatched to any gene: 7. CDR3 in DNA: TGTGCCATCAGTGAAGCTACAGGGGGCAGATATGGCTACACCTTC. It specifies CAISEATGGRYGYTF.

V usage is TRBV30 and J usage is TRBJ2-7; 11 bases match TRBD2. Trimming took 3 bases from V and 7 from J; bases not matched to a gene: 11. This CDR3 has 15 amino acids. Germline CDR1 and CDR2: GTSNPN and SVGIG (reference sequence). CDR3 region: CAWRPIAGGPYEQYF. In nucleotides, the CDR3 is TGTGCCTGGAGACCAATAGCGGGGGGGCCTTATGAGCAGTACTTC.

The V call is TRBV7-3, the J call TRBJ2-1; 14 bases align to TRBD2. From germline, CDR1 is SGHTA and CDR2 FQGTGA. This CDR3 has 16 amino acids. The V segment lost 8 bases and the J segment 2 bases; nucleotides outside the gene matches: 5. DNA for the CDR3: TGTGCCAGCGGGACTAGCGGGAGTAGGGCCTACAATGAGCAGTTCTTC. Translating gives CASGTSGSRAYNEQFF.

This chain uses TRBV18 with TRBJ1-5, with TRBD1 identical over 8 bases. The J segment lost 2 bases and the V segment lost 3 bases, leaving 3 bases of the junction unmatched. Germline-derived CDR1 and CDR2 are KGHSH and LQKENI. The CDR3 has 15 amino acids. The CDR3 nucleotides read TGTGCCAGCTCACCGACAGGGGATGGCAATCAGCCCCAGCATTTT. As protein: CASSPTGDGNQPQHF. The complete variable domain, with remaining parts taken from reference TRBV18 and TRBJ1-5, reads NAGVMQNPRHLVRRRGQEARLRCSPMKGHSHVYWYRQLPEEGLKFMVYLQKENIIDESGMPKERFSAEFPKEGPSILRIQQVVRGDSAAYFCASSPTGDGNQPQHFGDGTRLSIL.

This clone was recorded once. V gene TRBV19 combines with J gene TRBJ2-3; D is undetermined. Trimming took 5 bases from V and 4 from J, leaving 22 bases between them. The germline gives CDR1 LNHDA, CDR2 SQIVND (reference sequence). This CDR3 comprises 17 residues. CDR3 DNA: TGTGCCAGTAGTTCCCTGACCTTCACGGCGGCGGCAGATACGCAGTATTTT. Translation gives CASSSLTFTAAADTQYF.

This clone was counted a few times. V usage is TRBV11-3 and J usage is TRBJ2-7; 12 bases are shared with TRBD2. This CDR3 region has 15 residues. Germline CDR1 SGHNT, CDR2 YENEEA. V shed 3 bases, J shed 0 bases, and the junction held 0 bases outside the gene matches. This CDR3 reads CASSLGLAGSYEQYF. In DNA, the CDR3 is TGTGCCAGCAGCTTGGGACTAGCGGGCTCCTACGAGCAGTACTTC.

This chain links TRBV30 with TRBJ1-2; TRBD1 aligns across 8 bases. CDR3 size: 11 residues. From germline, CDR1 is GTSNPN and CDR2 SVGIG (reference sequence). Trimming removed 3 bases from V and 7 bases from J; junction bases left unmatched: 1. CDR3 loop: CAWSQGAGYTF. Here the CDR3 DNA reads TGTGCCTGGAGCCAGGGGGCTGGCTACACCTTC.

J is TRBJ2-2 and V is TRBV28, with TRBD1 as a possible D gene (5 bases). V lost 4 bases, J lost 5 bases, and 8 bases lay in between. CDR1 is MDHEN and CDR2 is SYDVKM in the germline V gene. The CDR3 has 13 amino acids. Here the CDR3 reads CASSWQGTGELFF. CDR3 DNA: TGTGCCAGCAGTTGGCAGGGAACCGGGGAGCTGTTTTTT.

On this clone: Other DNA sequences in this sample translate to the same CDR3. The V call is TRBV18, the J call TRBJ1-5, with TRBD1 as a possible D gene (5 bases). CDR3 length: 13 amino acids. From germline, CDR1 is KGHSH and CDR2 LQKENI. The V and J ends lost 7 bases and 9 bases respectively, with 16 bases between them. In DNA, the CDR3 is TGTGCCAGCTTCGAGGACCTGCAGGGGCCCCAGCATTTT. It encodes CASFEDLQGPQHF.

The chain joins TRBV11-2 to TRBJ1-2; possibly TRBD1 for D (5 bases). Trimming cost V 3 bases and J 2 bases, with 7 bases left between them. CDR3 length: 13 amino acids. Germline CDR1 is SGHAT and CDR2 is FQNNGV. The CDR3, as DNA: TGTGCCAGCAGCTTGACAGAGAACTATGGCTACACCTTC. Protein product: CASSLTENYGYTF.

The rearrangement uses TRBV28 and TRBJ1-2; 7 nucleotides align to TRBD1. V was clipped by 4 bases and J by 3 bases; unmatched bases: 14. This CDR3 is built from 17 residues. CDR1 MDHEN and CDR2 SYDVKM come from the germline V gene. CDR3 sequence reads: CASSSQNGNRGYYGYTF. CDR3 bases: TGTGCCAGCAGTTCACAGAACGGAAACAGGGGCTACTATGGCTACACCTTC.

This chain joins TRBV5-1 and TRBJ2-5, with 7 bases lining up with TRBD1. Trimming cost V 0 bases and J 1 base; bases outside gene matches: 6. Germline V gene data show CDR1 as SGHRS and CDR2 as YFSETQ. CDR3 size: 16 residues. The CDR3 loop reads CASSLVVAGGQETQYF. Written as DNA, the CDR3 is TGCGCCAGCAGCTTGGTTGTGGCAGGGGGCCAAGAGACCCAGTACTTC. Full variable domain (missing parts from reference TRBV5-1 and TRBJ2-5): KAGVTQTPRYLIKTRGQQVTLSCSPISGHRSVSWYQQTPGQGLQFLFEYFSETQRNKGNFPGRFSGRQFSNSRSEMNVSTLELGDSALYLCASSLVVAGGQETQYFGPGTRLLVL.

The CDR3 loop is CASRRTGGTRNQPQHF. The CDR3 DNA reads TGTGCCAGCAGAAGAACAGGGGGCACTCGGAATCAGCCCCAGCATTTT. The chain uses TRBV28 and TRBJ1-5; 9 bases fit TRBD1. Per germline, CDR1 MDHEN and CDR2 SYDVKM. The CDR3 has 16 amino acids. V lost 6 bases to trimming and J lost 4 bases; unmatched junction nucleotides: 10.

The rearrangement joins TRBV15 to TRBJ2-5; 9 nucleotides align to TRBD1. This CDR3 is built from 16 residues. The V gene's germline CDR1 is LNHNV and CDR2 YYDKDF (reference sequence). Trimming took 3 bases from V and 2 from J; bases not matched to a gene: 7. CDR3 residues: CATSSPGTGLQETQYF. CDR3 nucleotide sequence: TGTGCCACCAGCAGCCCCGGGACAGGGTTGCAAGAGACCCAGTACTTC. Drawing the rest from reference TRBV15 and TRBJ2-5, the complete variable domain is DAMVIQNPRYQVTQFGKPVTLSCSQTLNHNVMYWYQQKSSQAPKLLFHYYDKDFNNEADTPDNFQSRRPNTSFCFLDIRSPGLGDTAMYLCATSSPGTGLQETQYFGPGTRLLVL.

This rearrangement joins TRBV3-1 (or the pseudogene TRBV3-2) to TRBJ2-1; the D gene is possibly TRBD2 (6 bases). The CDR3 runs 14 residues. Germline CDR1 is LGHDT and CDR2 is YNNKEL (reference sequence). Between the trimmed V and J ends, which lost 4 bases and 5 bases, there was a span of 12 bases. The CDR3 DNA follows: TGTGCCAGCAGCCCCACTCGCGGGAACAATGAGCAGTTCTTC. Its translation: CASSPTRGNNEQFF.

The chain employs TRBV7-6 and TRBJ1-4, with D perhaps TRBD1 (6 bases). The CDR3 totals 13 residues. Germline CDR1 SGHVS, CDR2 FNYEAQ. Trimming removed 5 bases at V and 4 bases at J, with 8 bases between. CDR3 sequence: CASSRDINEKLFF. CDR3 coding DNA: TGTGCCAGCAGCCGGGACATTAATGAAAAACTGTTTTTT.

The chain has TRBV28 and TRBJ2-2, with 9 bases lining up with TRBD2. V lost 4 bases and J lost 7; bases outside the gene matches: 10. Germline CDR1 reads MDHEN; CDR2 reads SYDVKM. The CDR3 is made up of 16 amino acids. The CDR3 region is CASSSLGGRAVGELFF. The CDR3 region has the DNA TGTGCCAGCAGTTCCCTGGGCGGGAGGGCCGTCGGGGAGCTGTTTTTT.

This chain connects TRBV19 to TRBJ1-1, with D unresolved. Germline assignment: CDR1 LNHDA and CDR2 SQIVND (reference sequence). V was shortened by 3 bases and J by 1 base, with 9 bases between the two germline ends. The CDR3 has 14 amino acids. As DNA, the CDR3 is TGTGCCAGTAGTATGCGGGCGGGGAACACTGAAGCTTTCTTT. Encoded protein: CASSMRAGNTEAFF.